These 24 T cell receptor beta chains came from one sample sequenced in a study of shared clonotypes between healthy human individuals. Some clones are missing from TCRdb's copy, which holds only in-frame ones; the method was immunoSEQ multiplex PCR. Of over a million clones in the sample, about 74% were seen once. Sequenced: memory CD4+ T cells sorted from blood. Regarding subset: CD45RA-negative fraction. These receptors were collected from a man aged 18 to 35 in good health.

The chain links TRBV5-5 to TRBJ1-5, with D tentatively TRBD1 (5 bases). The V and J ends lost 4 bases and 1 base respectively, with 15 bases between them. CDR1 and CDR2 (germline): SGHKS, YYEKEE (reference sequence). This CDR3 contains 16 residues. The CDR3 loop is CASSPGPWGSNQPQHF. DNA of the CDR3: TGTGCCAGCAGCCCGGGCCCGTGGGGGAGCAATCAGCCCCAGCATTTT.

The chain recombines TRBV5-1 with TRBJ2-7; a possible D gene is TRBD1 (6 bases). Germline V gene lookup returns CDR1 SGHRS and CDR2 YFSETQ. Between the trimmed V and J ends, which lost 0 bases and 5 bases, there was a span of 9 bases. This CDR3 contains 13 residues. The CDR3 loop is CASSLVTGNEQYF. The CDR3 DNA follows: TGCGCCAGCAGCTTGGTGACAGGCAACGAGCAGTACTTC.

This chain connects TRBV27 to TRBJ1-4; 7 positions match TRBD1. The CDR3 runs 15 residues. The ends lost 6 bases at V and 4 bases at J; junction bases unmatched: 8. Germline lookup yields CDR1 MNHEY and CDR2 SMNVEV (reference sequence). The CDR3 nucleotides read TGTGCCAGCAGAGCTCAGGACAGGCTTAATGAAAAACTGTTTTTT. Its translation: CASRAQDRLNEKLFF.

This clone has more than one count but fewer than ten. The chain is built from TRBV23-1 and TRBJ1-2; D is unclear. TRBV23-1 is an open reading frame, and its role is uncertain. This CDR3 has 12 amino acids. The V and J ends lost 2 bases and 6 bases respectively, with 7 bases between them. The CDR3 DNA reads as TGCGCCAGCAGTCAACGCGGGGATGGCTACACCTTC. Translated: CASSQRGDGYTF.

This clone was seen ten or more times. The chain carries TRBV28 and TRBJ2-7; D unclear. V was clipped by 6 bases and J by 3 bases, with 18 bases between them. Germline CDR1 MDHEN, CDR2 SYDVKM. There are 15 residues in the CDR3. CDR3 DNA sequence: TGTGCCAGCAGACCGCGGCCCCTCGAGCGCTACGAGCAGTACTTC. Its protein is CASRPRPLERYEQYF.

V and J are TRBV13 and TRBJ2-6; D is undetermined. This CDR3 spans 21 amino acids. Trimming took 3 bases from V and 1 from J, leaving 25 bases between them. CDR1 is PRHDT and CDR2 is FYEKMQ in the germline V gene (reference sequence). The CDR3 region is CASSFTMFHSAARSGANVLTF. For the CDR3, the DNA is TGTGCCAGCAGCTTTACTATGTTCCACAGTGCCGCCCGATCTGGGGCCAACGTCCTGACTTTC.

The genes are TRBV6-6 and TRBJ1-4, with 7 bases lining up with TRBD1. The germline V gene encodes CDR1 MNHNY and CDR2 SVGAGI (reference sequence). V lost 4 bases, J lost 3 bases, and 2 bases stayed unmatched. This CDR3 region has 14 residues. This CDR3 is CASSSRGANEKLFF. CDR3 in DNA: TGTGCCAGCAGTTCCAGGGGGGCTAATGAAAAACTGTTTTTT.

The chain carries TRBV11-2 and TRBJ2-7; 8 bases agree with TRBD2. The ends lost 5 bases at V and 0 bases at J; junction bases unmatched: 12. In germline, CDR1 is SGHAT, CDR2 FQNNGV. The length of the CDR3 is 17 residues. The CDR3 loop is CASSPRGSGSVSYEQYF. The CDR3 DNA is TGTGCCAGCAGCCCGCGCGGCAGCGGGAGTGTCTCCTACGAGCAGTACTTC.

The chain recombines TRBV27 with TRBJ1-1, with D possibly being TRBD1 (5 bases). This CDR3 contains 15 residues. V was trimmed by 0 bases and J by 1 base, leaving 9 bases between them. Germline CDR1 is MNHEY and CDR2 is SMNVEV (reference sequence). The CDR3 region is CASSLSGVGNTEAFF. As DNA, the CDR3 is TGTGCCAGCAGTTTATCAGGGGTTGGGAACACTGAAGCTTTCTTT.

This chain links TRBV10-3 with TRBJ1-1; the D gene is possibly TRBD1 (6 bases). CDR1 ENHRY and CDR2 SYGVKD come from the germline V gene. This CDR3 comprises 13 residues. The germline V and J ends were trimmed by 10 bases and 3 bases, with 15 bases remaining between them. In DNA form, the CDR3 reads TGTGCCACCCGGGACAAGCGAGACACTGAAGCTTTCTTT. This sequence encodes CATRDKRDTEAFF.

This chain connects TRBV7-9 to TRBJ2-5; 10 bases map to TRBD2. The CDR3 is made up of 18 amino acids. Losses at the gene ends were 1 base for V and 4 bases for J; bases not matched to a gene: 12. Per the germline V gene, CDR1 is SEHNR and CDR2 is FQNEAQ (reference sequence). The CDR3 protein is CASSLGNQAGGPLETQYF. CDR3 coding DNA: TGTGCCAGCAGCTTAGGGAATCAAGCGGGAGGGCCCTTAGAGACCCAGTACTTC.

The V call is TRBV7-2, the J call TRBJ2-7; D remains ambiguous. Trimming took off 5 bases at V and 0 bases at J, with 14 bases between the two ends. In germline, CDR1 is SGHTA, CDR2 FQGNSA. CDR3 length: 15 residues. The CDR3 protein is CASSPQTGISYEQYF. DNA for the CDR3: TGTGCCAGCAGCCCACAGACTGGGATCTCCTACGAGCAGTACTTC.

The J gene is TRBJ2-2, the V gene TRBV10-3; 7 nucleotides match TRBD2. Losses at the gene ends were 4 bases for V and 6 bases for J; bases not matched to a gene: 11. The CDR3 length is 16 residues. From germline, CDR1 is ENHRY and CDR2 SYGVKD. The CDR3 reads CAISGPSLGGSGELFF. The CDR3 region has the DNA TGTGCCATCAGTGGTCCCTCCTTGGGGGGGTCCGGGGAGCTGTTTTTT.

This rearrangement joins TRBV19 to TRBJ1-1; 11 nucleotides line up with TRBD1. The V and J ends lost 6 bases and 10 bases, in that order; junction bases with no gene match: 7. The CDR3 is made up of 13 amino acids. From germline, CDR1 is LNHDA and CDR2 SQIVND (reference sequence). This CDR3 is CASSPLGTGGAFF. The CDR3 DNA follows: TGTGCCAGTAGCCCCTTGGGGACAGGGGGAGCTTTCTTT.

J is TRBJ1-5 and V is TRBV28; maybe TRBD1 (5 bases). Germline CDR1 and CDR2: MDHEN and SYDVKM. V lost 6 bases to trimming and J lost 1 base, with 10 bases between them. The CDR3 is 14 residues long. The CDR3 nucleotides read TGTGCCAGCAGGGGGGGAGGAAGCAATCAGCCCCAGCATTTT. Its translation is CASRGGGSNQPQHF.

About this clone: The CDR3 does not close with the conserved phenylalanine or tryptophan, likely indicating a read error. The DNA is omitted, as the CDR3 cannot be located on it reliably, and the CDR3 follows TCRdb's listing. J is TRBJ1-6 and V is TRBV5-5; TRBD1, the table's D call, lacks a check against the DNA. The CDR3 contains 13 residues when both ends are counted. The germline gives CDR1 SGHKS, CDR2 YYEKEE (reference sequence). This CDR3 is CASSLEGTPNLQL.

This clone showed up just a few times. The chain has TRBV9 and TRBJ1-6; 7 nucleotides agree with TRBD1. There are 14 residues in the CDR3. Per the germline V gene, CDR1 is SGDLS and CDR2 is YYNGEE. The V segment lost 3 bases and the J segment 10 bases; nucleotides outside the gene matches: 7. The DNA of the CDR3 is TGTGCCAGCAGCGAGGACAGGACCAAATCACCCCTCCACTTT. Translated: CASSEDRTKSPLHF.

This clone was found once. The chain has TRBV10-3 and TRBJ1-2, with D hard to call. CDR3 length: 12 residues. The germline V and J ends were trimmed by 0 bases and 12 bases, with 11 bases remaining between them. In germline, CDR1 is ENHRY, CDR2 SYGVKD. As DNA, the CDR3 is TGTGCCATCAGTGAGTCTAGGCAGGCCCACACCTTC. Translated, it gives CAISESRQAHTF.

The V and J genes are TRBV30 and TRBJ1-6, with 9 positions matching TRBD1. Trimming cost V 3 bases and J 9 bases; bases outside gene matches: 3. CDR1 and CDR2 from the germline V gene are GTSNPN and SVGIG (reference sequence). The CDR3 consists of 13 residues. CDR3 sequence (DNA): TGTGCCTGGAGCCCACAGGGGGCTTCACCCCTCCACTTT. Translation gives CAWSPQGASPLHF. Variable domain in full (rest from reference TRBV30 and TRBJ1-6): SQTIHQWPATLVQPVGSPLSLECTVEGTSNPNLYWYRQAAGRGLQLLFYSVGIGQISSEVPQNLSASRPQDRQFILSSKKLLLSDSGFYLCAWSPQGASPLHFGNGTRLTVT.

The chain joins TRBV30 to TRBJ1-2; 8 bases line up with TRBD1. V lost 2 bases and J lost 0; bases outside the gene matches: 5. Germline V gene lookup returns CDR1 GTSNPN and CDR2 SVGIG (reference sequence). The CDR3 runs 15 residues. CDR3 in DNA: TGTGCCTGGAGTATCCAGACAGGGGCTAACTATGGCTACACCTTC. The encoded protein is CAWSIQTGANYGYTF.

This rearrangement joins TRBV5-1 to TRBJ2-7, with 12 nucleotides matching TRBD2. CDR3 size: 16 residues. V shed 4 bases and J 2 bases; nucleotides not matched to a gene: 7. Germline V CDR1 and CDR2: SGHRS, YFSETQ. The CDR3 nucleotides read TGCGCCAGCAGCGTCGAACTAGCGGGGGGTCCCTACGAGCAGTACTTC. The encoded protein is CASSVELAGGPYEQYF.

J is TRBJ2-3 and V is TRBV5-6, with 7 bases that match TRBD1. Germline-derived CDR1 and CDR2 are SGHDT and YYEEEE. The CDR3 is 16 residues long. V shed 2 bases and J 2 bases; nucleotides not matched to a gene: 8. This CDR3 is CASSFTGTELTDTQYF. Written as DNA, the CDR3 is TGTGCCAGCAGCTTTACCGGGACAGAACTCACAGATACGCAGTATTTT. The full variable domain, in which reference TRBV5-6 and TRBJ2-3 provide the parts outside the CDR3, is DAGVTQSPTHLIKTRGQQVTLRCSPKSGHDTVSWYQQALGQGPQFIFQYYEEEERQRGNFPDRFSGHQFPNYSSELNVNALLLGDSALYLCASSFTGTELTDTQYFGPGTRLTVL.

This chain uses TRBV15 with TRBJ2-7; 9 positions agree with TRBD2. V dropped 4 bases and J dropped 3; count of bases not matched to a gene: 4. The CDR3 loop spans 14 amino acids. The germline CDR1 and CDR2 sequences are LNHNV and YYDKDF (reference sequence). DNA of the CDR3: TGTGCCACCAGCATCGGCGGGAGGGTCTACGAGCAGTACTTC. Its protein product is CATSIGGRVYEQYF.

The V and J genes are TRBV4-1 and TRBJ2-7, with TRBD2 matching 8 bases. Germline CDR1 is MGHRA and CDR2 is YSYEKL. The CDR3 covers 16 residues. The V segment lost 2 bases and the J segment 1 base; nucleotides outside the gene matches: 7. Here the CDR3 reads CASSQPVAGGSYEQYF. For the CDR3, the DNA is TGCGCCAGCAGCCAACCCGTGGCGGGGGGATCCTACGAGCAGTACTTC.